This T cell receptor (beta chain) emerged from a study of Ad26.COV2.S vaccination and SARS-CoV-2 variants (dated by TCRdb to the early 2020s). Background for the entire study: Vaccine-arm donors were drawn from COV1001, a multicentre, randomized, double-blind, placebo-controlled phase I-IIa trial of Ad26.COV2.S in healthy adults. Ad26.COV2.S was given intramuscularly at 5x10^10 or 1x10^11 viral particles, as a single shot or as two shots 56 days apart. TCRbeta repertoire sequencing served as the tool for gauging how specific and how broad the SARS-CoV-2-reactive T cell receptors were following Ad26.COV2.S vaccination. The TCR-sequenced set comprised approximately 32 samples: some 19 Ad26.COV2.S vaccine recipients, 5 placebo recipients and 8 SARS-CoV-2 convalescent individuals. Trial participants were randomized into five groups of five: low-dose or high-dose Ad26.COV2.S given once or twice, or placebo on both occasions. Blinding of investigators to trial group allocation was maintained during experiments and outcome assessment.

What the research found in general, with its limitations: It was noted by the authors that total T cell responses may have been underestimated by the TCR breadth and depth analyses. Compared with placebo recipients, Ad26.COV2.S recipients showed higher spike-specific TCR breadth (P = 0.0014). Substantial breadth of spike-specific CD8+ and CD4+ T cell responses was reported after vaccination. Non-spike TCR breadth was comparable between vaccine and placebo recipients, consistent with the vaccine containing only spike. The study was not powered for comparison of responses between vaccine doses or regimens.

TCRbeta CDR3 regions were sequenced with the immunoSEQ Assay. After extraction, genomic DNA underwent amplification by bias-controlled multiplex PCR, followed by high-throughput sequencing. As for the authors' bioinformatics: Collapsing and filtering of sequences were performed to quantify the absolute abundance of each unique TCRbeta CDR3 region. T cell fraction was estimated by normalization of TCRbeta template counts to usable DNA, with usable DNA being measured through amplification of reference genes present in all nucleated cells. Repertoire TCRs were annotated as SARS-CoV-2-specific when V gene, CDR3 amino acid sequence and J gene were exactly matched to a known reactive TCR set. The reference SARS-CoV-2 TCR set came from MIRA and was filtered for enrichment in COVID-19-positive ImmuneCODE repertoires, removing public or cross-reactive TCRs. Drawing on the MIRA antigens, annotated TCRs were analysed further at the level of specific ORF or position within ORF. Breadth was defined as annotated unique rearrangements over total unique productive rearrangements; depth was the summed frequency of those rearrangements. TCR breadth was compared between groups using two-sided Wilcoxon rank-sum tests. Imported from immuneACCESS, the table was reduced by TCRdb to in-frame sequences with V and J called. These copies leave out some clones; in studies compared against another copy, an unresolved V gene accounts for under half, and the cause of the remainder is not known. V and J calls and clone size are as listed in that table; D and trimming were resolved from the DNA. The sample records some 480,000 clones, around 88% of which are singletons. The ten top clones hold 10% to 15% of the sample.

Read against the paper, the sample's treatment or condition label means: roughly 18 received Ad26.COV2.S at low or high dose, single or two shots; about five received placebo; per-sample allocation not given. Repertoires of vaccine and placebo recipients were sequenced from samples collected on day 63 after the first injection. Cohort 1b enrolled 20 to 30 adults aged 18-55 years at a single site in Boston, USA, between 29 July and 7 August 2020. Ad26.COV2.S was a replication-incompetent adenovirus type 26 vector expressing a prefusion-stabilized SARS-CoV-2 spike protein from the original Wuhan strain. Details on this clone: Which antigen it targets is not known. No qualities accompany the bases; no much larger clone lies one base away.

As encoded in the germline V gene, CDR1 is SGHRS while CDR2 is YFSETQ. The CDR3 starts with the cysteine, ends with the phenylalanine, and has 13 residues. Kept here is only the CDR3 DNA, which spans 39 bases and is read in frame from base 1. V is shortened by 3 bases, J by 4 bases, and the region joining them spans 10 bases. The receptor chain draws on TRBV5-1 and TRBJ1-1, with the D gene not confidently named. The sequencing here drew on peripheral blood, taken in a trial of Ad26.COV2.S vaccine versus placebo. This TCR was sampled from a person between 18 and 65 years old who received the Ad26.COV2.S COVID-19 vaccine or a placebo. The DNA sequence reads TGCGCCAGCAGCTCAGACTCGAGCACTGAAGCTTTCTTT. This yields the protein CASSSDSSTEAFF.